The rows below give T cell receptor beta chains drawn from one sample of a study of regulatory T cells in long-lasting Graves disease. TCRdb fed the multiplex PCR reads into MiXCR, producing one record per CDR3 protein. The table includes hundreds of thousands of distinct CDR3 sequences, about 17% detected once. These data also featured in a second study, about T cells in Graves' hyperthyroidism and ophthalmopathy.

Here the sequenced sample was peripheral blood mononuclear cells (PBMCs), taken at new diagnosis, from a patient treated with antithyroid drugs. These receptors were taken from a woman younger than 45 with Graves disease. CDR3s include the opening cysteine and the closing phenylalanine or tryptophan. Fields, in order: clone size, V gene, CDR3 length, D gene, J gene, CDR3 protein. The D gene is left open where the match is weak. Size is omitted from some rows. Given values are once, few, many or a class for expanded clones.

abundance: many
v_gene: TRBV5-1
len: 15
d_gene: .
j_gene: TRBJ2-3
CDR3aa: CASTRDGRPTDTQYF

abundance: few
v_gene: TRBV5-1
len: 14
d_gene: .
j_gene: TRBJ2-5
CDR3aa: CASSSGRDQETQYF

abundance: many
v_gene: TRBV20-1
len: 13
d_gene: TRBD2
j_gene: TRBJ2-7
CDR3aa: CSAYSGRAYEQYF

abundance: .
v_gene: TRBV9
len: 15
d_gene: .
j_gene: TRBJ2-7
CDR3aa: CASSAGGLRGHEQYF

abundance: many
v_gene: TRBV3-1
len: 14
d_gene: .
j_gene: TRBJ1-1
CDR3aa: CASSQRDMNTEAFF

abundance: few
v_gene: TRBV12-3/TRBV12-4
len: 14
d_gene: .
j_gene: TRBJ2-1
CDR3aa: CASSPNLAQPEQFF

abundance: many
v_gene: TRBV6-1
len: 13
d_gene: .
j_gene: TRBJ1-1
CDR3aa: CAIQMGGDTEAFF

abundance: many
v_gene: TRBV20-1
len: 16
d_gene: .
j_gene: TRBJ1-5
CDR3aa: CSARGPRTDSNQPQHF

abundance: many
v_gene: TRBV28
len: 12
d_gene: .
j_gene: TRBJ2-2
CDR3aa: CASSLVDGELFF

abundance: .
v_gene: TRBV19
len: 15
d_gene: TRBD2
j_gene: TRBJ2-1
CDR3aa: CASSGLAGVVNEQFF

abundance: few
v_gene: TRBV10-3
len: 15
d_gene: TRBD1
j_gene: TRBJ1-1
CDR3aa: CAISERTTGGSEAFF

abundance: many
v_gene: TRBV28
len: 16
d_gene: TRBD2
j_gene: TRBJ2-1
CDR3aa: CASSLLGLAGVYEQFF

abundance: .
v_gene: TRBV5-4
len: 14
d_gene: .
j_gene: TRBJ2-3
CDR3aa: CASSLEIGTDTQYF

abundance: many
v_gene: TRBV20-1
len: 15
d_gene: TRBD2
j_gene: TRBJ2-7
CDR3aa: CSARDVGTSPYEQYF

abundance: few
v_gene: TRBV29-1
len: 18
d_gene: TRBD2
j_gene: TRBJ2-5
CDR3aa: CSVEDPLAGGILQETQYF

abundance: .
v_gene: TRBV5-1
len: 17
d_gene: .
j_gene: TRBJ1-6
CDR3aa: CASSWGDRNSYNSPLHF

abundance: many
v_gene: TRBV18
len: 16
d_gene: .
j_gene: TRBJ2-2
CDR3aa: CASSYIGGENTGELFF

abundance: many
v_gene: TRBV6-5
len: 18
d_gene: TRBD2
j_gene: TRBJ2-1
CDR3aa: CASSWLTVQLATDNEQFF

abundance: few
v_gene: TRBV11-3
len: 15
d_gene: .
j_gene: TRBJ2-2
CDR3aa: CASSALGPSTGELFF

abundance: many
v_gene: TRBV7-2
len: 12
d_gene: .
j_gene: TRBJ1-1
CDR3aa: CASSPTGTEAFF

abundance: many
v_gene: TRBV7-2
len: 18
d_gene: TRBD2
j_gene: TRBJ2-1
CDR3aa: CASRPASLRLAGYNEQFF

abundance: many
v_gene: TRBV12-3/TRBV12-4
len: 15
d_gene: TRBD1
j_gene: TRBJ2-2
CDR3aa: CASSLDRVRTGELFF

abundance: many
v_gene: TRBV12-3/TRBV12-4
len: 14
d_gene: .
j_gene: TRBJ1-6
CDR3aa: CASSFLGSNSPLHF

abundance: many
v_gene: TRBV27
len: 15
d_gene: .
j_gene: TRBJ1-2
CDR3aa: CASSFWAKPPYGYTF

abundance: many
v_gene: TRBV20-1
len: 13
d_gene: TRBD2
j_gene: TRBJ2-1
CDR3aa: CSQTSGVGNEQFF

abundance: few
v_gene: TRBV20-1
len: 14
d_gene: TRBD1
j_gene: TRBJ1-5
CDR3aa: CSAPTGYGNQPQHF

abundance: many
v_gene: TRBV6-1
len: 16
d_gene: .
j_gene: TRBJ2-1
CDR3aa: CASTEPGLPSYNEQFF

abundance: many
v_gene: TRBV6-5
len: 14
d_gene: .
j_gene: TRBJ1-1
CDR3aa: CASSSLGVNTEAFF

abundance: many
v_gene: TRBV18
len: 13
d_gene: .
j_gene: TRBJ1-2
CDR3aa: CASSLPDSYGYTF

abundance: .
v_gene: TRBV24-1
len: 14
d_gene: TRBD2
j_gene: TRBJ2-2
CDR3aa: CATSGSGGIGELFF

abundance: .
v_gene: TRBV12-3/TRBV12-4
len: 14
d_gene: .
j_gene: TRBJ2-4
CDR3aa: CASSYRSPKNIQYF

abundance: many
v_gene: TRBV27
len: 14
d_gene: .
j_gene: TRBJ1-1
CDR3aa: CASSPGTLNTEAFF

abundance: .
v_gene: TRBV3-1
len: 12
d_gene: .
j_gene: TRBJ1-1
CDR3aa: CARPGGSTEAFF

abundance: many
v_gene: TRBV11-2
len: 17
d_gene: TRBD2
j_gene: TRBJ2-1
CDR3aa: CASSLDRYGQLAGVQFF

abundance: .
v_gene: TRBV18
len: 15
d_gene: TRBD2
j_gene: TRBJ2-7
CDR3aa: CASSPLAGPTREQYF

abundance: few
v_gene: TRBV10-3
len: 15
d_gene: .
j_gene: TRBJ2-7
CDR3aa: CAISESLRSSYEQYF

abundance: .
v_gene: TRBV20-1
len: 13
d_gene: .
j_gene: TRBJ2-5
CDR3aa: CSARDSFQETPYF

abundance: .
v_gene: TRBV19
len: 17
d_gene: .
j_gene: TRBJ2-6
CDR3aa: CASSKGQTASGANVLTF

abundance: .
v_gene: TRBV6-2/TRBV6-3
len: 13
d_gene: .
j_gene: TRBJ1-2
CDR3aa: CASTPRTRRGYTF

abundance: .
v_gene: TRBV5-1
len: 16
d_gene: .
j_gene: TRBJ2-5
CDR3aa: CASSLRRASQQETQYF

abundance: many
v_gene: TRBV2
len: 15
d_gene: .
j_gene: TRBJ2-1
CDR3aa: CASRGQQTSFDEQFF

abundance: many
v_gene: TRBV3-1
len: 14
d_gene: .
j_gene: TRBJ2-7
CDR3aa: CASRSPGGGSEQYF

abundance: .
v_gene: TRBV12-3/TRBV12-4
len: 16
d_gene: .
j_gene: TRBJ2-2
CDR3aa: CASSLYREPNTGELFF

abundance: few
v_gene: TRBV28
len: 15
d_gene: TRBD1
j_gene: TRBJ2-7
CDR3aa: CTSSLTGVITYEQYF

abundance: many
v_gene: TRBV28
len: 16
d_gene: .
j_gene: TRBJ1-1
CDR3aa: CASSLYARAGDTEAFF

abundance: .
v_gene: TRBV28
len: 15
d_gene: TRBD1
j_gene: TRBJ1-6
CDR3aa: CASSLSGQVDSPLHF

abundance: many
v_gene: TRBV12-3/TRBV12-4
len: 12
d_gene: .
j_gene: TRBJ1-2
CDR3aa: CASSAGLAGYTF

abundance: many
v_gene: TRBV2
len: 17
d_gene: TRBD2
j_gene: TRBJ2-1
CDR3aa: CASSEEYLAGSYNEQFF

abundance: .
v_gene: TRBV13
len: 15
d_gene: TRBD1
j_gene: TRBJ2-3
CDR3aa: CASSFRDRGLDTQYF

abundance: many
v_gene: TRBV7-4
len: 11
d_gene: .
j_gene: TRBJ2-3
CDR3aa: CASSADHTQYF

abundance: few
v_gene: TRBV7-6
len: 16
d_gene: .
j_gene: TRBJ1-4
CDR3aa: CASSLTQRATNEKLFF

abundance: .
v_gene: TRBV12-3/TRBV12-4
len: 16
d_gene: TRBD2
j_gene: TRBJ2-2
CDR3aa: CATRTSGRSNTGELFF

abundance: many
v_gene: TRBV28
len: 16
d_gene: .
j_gene: TRBJ2-7
CDR3aa: CASSPPRGRTSYEQYF

abundance: .
v_gene: TRBV7-2
len: 14
d_gene: .
j_gene: TRBJ1-2
CDR3aa: CASSSMGGQGGYTF

abundance: many
v_gene: TRBV28
len: 14
d_gene: TRBD1
j_gene: TRBJ1-2
CDR3aa: CASRDPGTGLGYTF

abundance: many
v_gene: TRBV11-2
len: 12
d_gene: .
j_gene: TRBJ2-2
CDR3aa: CASSIVYGELFF

abundance: many
v_gene: TRBV20-1
len: 14
d_gene: TRBD2
j_gene: TRBJ2-1
CDR3aa: CSAVAGALYNEQFF

abundance: many
v_gene: TRBV6-1
len: 13
d_gene: .
j_gene: TRBJ1-1
CDR3aa: CASRRRRDTEAFF

abundance: few
v_gene: TRBV5-1
len: 12
d_gene: .
j_gene: TRBJ2-1
CDR3aa: CASSSTRLEQFF

abundance: many
v_gene: TRBV3-1
len: 13
d_gene: .
j_gene: TRBJ1-1
CDR3aa: CASSQGHEAEAFF